This T cell receptor beta chain was recorded in a study of blood T cell repertoires in COVID-19. Study-level information: Both acute and convalescent COVID-19 samples were obtained from the United States, Italy and Spain. PBMCs, B-cell-depleted T cells, or T cells provided the cDNA or gDNA that made up the material.

The CDR3 sequence is 15 residues long. Germline assignment: CDR1 MNHEY and CDR2 SVGAGI. After removal of 9 bases from V and 3 bases from J, the junction contained 6 bases not matched to a gene. Original methodology: Estimated nucleated cell counts came from reference gene primer amplification. The protocol was immunoSEQ multiplex PCR, while the TCRdb copy is restricted to in-frame clones and leaves out a portion. D and trimming were read from the DNA, whereas the V and J calls and clone size are those reported in that table. The sample carries hundreds of thousands of clones, roughly 89% recorded once.

The sample was peripheral blood. The source is a woman between 25 and 40 years old with active or convalescent COVID-19. The V call is TRBV6-5, the J call TRBJ2-3; 13 positions match TRBD2. In nucleotides, the CDR3 is TGTGCCAGTCAACTAGCGGGGGGGAAGACAGATACGCAGTATTTT. Translation gives CASQLAGGKTDTQYF.